The source of this T cell receptor beta chain is a study of blood T cell repertoires in COVID-19. Turning to the study itself: Sample material is recorded as cDNA or gDNA derived from T cells, B-cell-depleted T cells, or PBMCs.

Trimming took off 4 bases at V and 5 bases at J, with 14 bases between the two ends. This CDR3 contains 14 residues. Per germline, CDR1 MNHEY and CDR2 SMNVEV (reference sequence). Before being deemed recovered, Cohort 3 donors had two negative PCRs, clearance, or symptom resolution. Per the study methods: Researchers report that nucleated cell counts were estimated from reference gene primer amplification. Assay: immunoSEQ multiplex PCR; the TCRdb copy retains only in-frame clones and omits some. The V and J calls and clone size were taken over from that table, and D and trimming were inferred from the DNA. In the table there are about 200,000 clones, roughly 90% of which are singletons.

The specimen was PBMCs or T cells enriched from blood (not recorded which). The receptor was derived from a woman aged 18-29 years who had recovered from COVID-19. The V and J genes are TRBV27 and TRBJ1-2; maybe TRBD1 (6 bases). The CDR3 loop is CASSSSTGPYGYTF. CDR3 bases: TGTGCCAGCAGTTCCTCGACAGGCCCTTATGGCTACACCTTC.